A selection of T cell receptor beta chains follows, all from one sample in a study of blood T cell repertoires in acute mononucleosis. Sequenced by immunoSEQ multiplex PCR; TCRdb stores in-frame clones only, minus some. Of several thousand clones in the sample, about 25% were seen once. The sequenced sample was EBV YVL epitope tetramer+ CD8+ T cells sorted from PBMCs, obtained during acute infectious mononucleosis. These receptors were taken from a woman aged 18-29 years with infectious mononucleosis caused by EBV. CDR3s include the opening cysteine and the closing phenylalanine or tryptophan. Fields, in order: J gene, D gene, V gene, clone size, CDR3 DNA, CDR3 protein. D genes are given only for firm matches. A clone size is listed for some rows: how often the clone was seen (once, few, many), or a class if it is expanded.

>TRBJ2-7|TRBD2|TRBV11-3|many
TGTGCCAGCAGCCCCGACCCGGGACTAGCGGGGGGGAAGTACTTC
CASSPDPGLAGGKYF
>TRBJ2-7|TRBD2|TRBV28|few
TGTGCCAGCAGCCATGAGCGGGGGGCCTACGAGCAGTACTTC
CASSHERGAYEQYF
>TRBJ2-1|TRBD2|TRBV7-2|many
TGTGCCAGCAGCTTACAAGGGGACTACGATGAGCAGTTCTTC
CASSLQGDYDEQFF
>TRBJ2-7|TRBD1|TRBV11-2|many
TGTGCCAGCAGCCCCCCGGGACAGGGGATCTCCTACGAGCAGTACTTC
CASSPPGQGISYEQYF
>TRBJ2-1|.|TRBV30|large
TGTGCCTGGAGCCGCCCGGGACTCCAAGGGGATGAGCAGTTCTTC
CAWSRPGLQGDEQFF
>TRBJ2-7|.|TRBV4-1|.
TGCGCCGGCAGCCAAGAGTGGGCCTGCGAGCAGTACTTC
CAGSQEWACEQYF
>TRBJ2-7|TRBD2|TRBV7-2|.
TGTGCCAGCAGCTCCCCCCCATTAGCGGGGGGGAAGTACTTC
CASSSPPLAGGKYF
>TRBJ2-1|.|TRBV7-9|many
TGTGCCAGCAGCCCCAACGGCGAGCAGTTCTTC
CASSPNGEQFF
>TRBJ2-1|TRBD2|TRBV19|few
TGTGCCAGTAGTTTAGGACTAGCGGGAGAGGGTGAGTTCTTC
CASSLGLAGEGEFF
>TRBJ2-1|.|TRBV30|few
TGTGCCAGTAGTAAGTACAATGAGCAGTTCTTC
CASSKYNEQFF
>TRBJ2-7|TRBD1|TRBV23-1|few
TGCGCCAGCAGTCCTGGACAGGGAAGCTCCTACGAGCAGTACTTC
CASSPGQGSSYEQYF
>TRBJ2-1|.|TRBV7-3|few
TGTGCCAGCAGCCAAGACGGTTATAGTAGCTACAATGAGCAGTTCTTC
CASSQDGYSSYNEQFF
>TRBJ2-3|.|TRBV7-6|.
TGTGCCAGCAGCCCCGGAACACACACAGATACGCAGTATTTT
CASSPGTHTDTQYF
>TRBJ2-7|.|TRBV11-3|.
TGTGCCAGCAGCATTAGCGGTGAGCAGTACTTC
CASSISGEQYF
>TRBJ2-7|.|TRBV28|many
TGTGCCAGCAGCCTCGCCGGGCCAAGCTCCTACGAGCAGTACTTC
CASSLAGPSSYEQYF
>TRBJ2-5|TRBD1|TRBV10-3|few
TGTGCCAGCAGTTTCAGGACAGGGGGCTTAGGGGCCACGTACTTC
CASSFRTGGLGATYF
>TRBJ2-7|TRBD1|TRBV25-1|.
TGTGCCAGCAGCCCCTGGACAGGGGAATTCGAGCAGTACTTC
CASSPWTGEFEQYF
>TRBJ2-7|.|TRBV5-1|.
TGCGCCAGCAGCTTGGCGGGTAGCAGCGAGCAGTACTTC
CASSLAGSSEQYF
>TRBJ2-5|.|TRBV5-6|few
TGTGCCAGCAGCCCTTATTTGGGGGGCCAAGAGACCCAGTACTTC
CASSPYLGGQETQYF
>TRBJ2-7|TRBD2|TRBV5-4|few
TGTGCCAGCAGCCCCGACCCGGGACTAGCGGGGGGGAAGTACTTC
CASSPDPGLAGGKYF
>TRBJ2-1|.|TRBV28|few
TGTGCCACCCGACACCGGGACGACAATTACAATGAGCAGTTCTTC
CATRHRDDNYNEQFF
>TRBJ2-1|.|TRBV11-2|few
TGTGCCTGGAATGATGGTCCAAACTACAATGAGCAGTTCTTC
CAWNDGPNYNEQFF
>TRBJ2-1|.|TRBV29-1|.
TGCAGCGTTGGGCAGGCCCTTTACGAGCAGTTCTTC
CSVGQALYEQFF
>TRBJ1-4|.|TRBV12-2|many
.
CASRLVIEGHRRELMKNCFF
>TRBJ2-5|.|TRBV6-1|few
TGTGCCAGCAGTTCGGACGTCTCTTTTTTCGGGACCCAGTACTTC
CASSSDVSFFGTQYF
>TRBJ2-5|TRBD2|TRBV25-1|few
TGTGCCAGCAGTTTATCGGCTAGCGGGAGGGCTCCGGCCCAGTACTTC
CASSLSASGRAPAQYF
>TRBJ2-1|.|TRBV29-1|.
TGCAGCGTTGGGCAGGCCCTTTACAATGAGCAGCAGTTCTTC
CSVGQALYNEQQFF
>TRBJ2-1|TRBD1|TRBV7-3|.
TGTGCCAGCAGTTACCGGGCAGGGGGCAGCGATGAGCAGTTCTTC
CASSYRAGGSDEQFF
>TRBJ2-5|TRBD2|TRBV6-5|.
TGTGCCAGCTTACTAGCGGGGAGCCAAGAGACCCAGTACTTC
CASLLAGSQETQYF
>TRBJ1-2|.|TRBV18|few
TGTGCCAGCTCACCTCCGGACACTAACTATGGCTACACCTTC
CASSPPDTNYGYTF
>TRBJ2-1|.|TRBV7-8|.
TGTGCCTGGAGCCGCCCGGGACTCCAAGGGGATGAGCAGTTCTTC
CAWSRPGLQGDEQFF
>TRBJ2-7|.|TRBV11-3|many
TGTGCCAGCGGCTCCAGCCACGAGCAGTACTTC
CASGSSHEQYF
>TRBJ2-2|.|TRBV7-9|few
TGTGCCAGCGCCTTGAGAATTGGGAACACCGGGGAGCTGTTTTTT
CASALRIGNTGELFF
>TRBJ2-7|TRBD2|TRBV28|.
TGTGCCAGCAGTCCCCTGTCAGCGGGAGGTAAGGAGCAGTACTTC
CASSPLSAGGKEQYF
>TRBJ2-5|.|TRBV7-3|.
TGTGCCAGCAGCTTAAGGGGGTTGGCGGGGCAAGAGACCCAGTACTTC
CASSLRGLAGQETQYF
>TRBJ2-7|.|TRBV11-2|.
TGCGCCAGCAGCCAAGACCCCAGCTACGAGCAGTACTTC
CASSQDPSYEQYF
>TRBJ2-5|.|TRBV11-2|.
TGTGCCAGCATGAGGGAGTTGAAGAGGCAAGAGACCCAGTACTTC
CASMRELKRQETQYF
>TRBJ2-1|.|TRBV7-3|medium-sized
TGTGCCAGCAGTTCGCCCCCCGGGGACAATGAGCAGTTCTTC
CASSSPPGDNEQFF
>TRBJ2-7|TRBD2|TRBV11-1|.
TGTGCCAGCAGGAAAACCTCTAGCGGCTCCTACGAGCAGTACTTC
CASRKTSSGSYEQYF
>TRBJ1-2|.|TRBV28|few
TGTGCCAGCAGCTTGTCGGACAGAGCCTATGGCTACACCTTC
CASSLSDRAYGYTF
>TRBJ2-7|TRBD2|TRBV7-6|.
TGTGCCAGCAGCACATATAGCGGGAGGGCCACCGAGCAGTACTTC
CASSTYSGRATEQYF
>TRBJ1-1|.|TRBV27|.
TGTGCCAGCAGTCCCGGACCCCGAGGAAACACTGAAGCTTTCTTT
CASSPGPRGNTEAFF
>TRBJ2-7|TRBD1|TRBV7-8|many
TGTGCCAGCAGCCAAACCCCGACAGGGGCGGACGAGCAGTACTTC
CASSQTPTGADEQYF
>TRBJ2-5|.|TRBV7-9|many
TGTGCCAGCAGCCTCTACCAAGAGACCCAGTACTTC
CASSLYQETQYF
>TRBJ2-5|.|TRBV2|few
TGTGCCAGCAGTTCGGACGTCTCTTTTTTCGGGACCCAGTACTTC
CASSSDVSFFGTQYF
>TRBJ1-3|.|TRBV14|many
TGTGCCAGCAGCCGAGGGATTTTCTCTGGAAACACCATATATTTT
CASSRGIFSGNTIYF
>TRBJ2-1|TRBD2|TRBV6-5|large
TGTGCCAGCAGACCCCTCCTCGGGGGGGCCATGGAGCAGTTCTTC
CASRPLLGGAMEQFF
>TRBJ2-1|.|TRBV30|.
TGTGCCTGGAGCCGCCCGGGACTCCAAGCGAATGAGCAGTTCTTC
CAWSRPGLQANEQFF
>TRBJ2-5|.|TRBV25-1|few
TGTGCCAGCAATGGTTACCTTCAAGAGACCCAGTACTTC
CASNGYLQETQYF
>TRBJ2-1|TRBD1|TRBV29-1|.
TGCAGCGCAGGGACAGGCGAAGACAATGAGCAGTTCTTC
CSAGTGEDNEQFF
>TRBJ2-1|TRBD2|TRBV5-5|.
TGCGCCAGCAGCCTCCTAGCGGGAGATTACAATGAGCAGTTCTTC
CASSLLAGDYNEQFF
>TRBJ2-5|TRBD1|TRBV7-2|.
TGTGCCAGCACTAGACAGGGGAGAGAGACCCAGTACTTC
CASTRQGRETQYF